This paragraph covers one TCR beta chain sequence. The target antigen is unknown. The sample is drawn from a study of T-cell memory formation after mild COVID-19. Study-wide results and limits: Second-wave clones reaching peak frequency on day 37 lacked confirmed SARS-CoV-2 specificity. That cross-reactive memory joined was suggested by some responding clones appearing in pre-infection memory.

There are 15 residues in the CDR3. Trimming cost V 0 bases and J 4 bases, with 7 bases left between them. From germline, CDR1 is SGHVS and CDR2 FNYEAQ. MiXCR was run by TCRdb on the 5' RACE reads, yielding one entry per CDR3 protein. The table has about 150,000 distinct CDR3 sequences, roughly a fifth seen once; the top ten hold about 2.1%. Sequenced material: PBMCs or a T cell subset sorted from them (not recorded which). The source is an adult woman who had mild COVID-19 (a few samples of this study predate the infection). Cell type and time point are not known. J is TRBJ2-6 and V is TRBV7-6; D may be TRBD1 (5 bases). This CDR3 is CASSLATGGANVLTF. The CDR3 DNA follows: TGTGCCAGCAGCTTAGCAACAGGCGGGGCCAACGTCCTGACTTTC.